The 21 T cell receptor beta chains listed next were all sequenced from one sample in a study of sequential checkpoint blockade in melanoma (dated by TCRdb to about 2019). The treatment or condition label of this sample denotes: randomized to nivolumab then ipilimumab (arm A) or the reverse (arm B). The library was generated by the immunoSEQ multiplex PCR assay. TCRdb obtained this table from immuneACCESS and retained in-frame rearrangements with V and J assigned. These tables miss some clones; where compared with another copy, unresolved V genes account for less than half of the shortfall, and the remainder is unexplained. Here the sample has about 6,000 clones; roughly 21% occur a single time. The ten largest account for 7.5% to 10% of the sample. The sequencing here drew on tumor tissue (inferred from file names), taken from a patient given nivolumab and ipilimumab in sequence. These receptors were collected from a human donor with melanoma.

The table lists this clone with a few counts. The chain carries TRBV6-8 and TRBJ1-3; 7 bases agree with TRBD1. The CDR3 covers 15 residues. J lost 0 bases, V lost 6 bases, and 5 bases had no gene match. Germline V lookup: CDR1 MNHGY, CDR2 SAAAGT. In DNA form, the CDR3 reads TGTGCCAGCAGGGCAGGGGGTGACTCTGGAAACACCATATATTTT. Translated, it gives CASRAGGDSGNTIYF.

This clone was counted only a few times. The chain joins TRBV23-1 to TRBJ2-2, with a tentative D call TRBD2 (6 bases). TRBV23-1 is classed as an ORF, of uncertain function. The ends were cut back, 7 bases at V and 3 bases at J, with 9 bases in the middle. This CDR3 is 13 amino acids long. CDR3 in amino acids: CASTGSHTGELFF. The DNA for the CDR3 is TGCGCCAGCACCGGGAGCCACACCGGGGAGCTGTTTTTT.

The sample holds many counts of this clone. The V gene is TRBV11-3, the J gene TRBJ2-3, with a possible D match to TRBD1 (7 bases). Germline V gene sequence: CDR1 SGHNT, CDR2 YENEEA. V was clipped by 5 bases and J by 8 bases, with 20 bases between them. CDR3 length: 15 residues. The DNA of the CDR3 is TGTGCCAGCAGCCGGCAGGGGGTTAGGGAGGCTACGCAGTATTTT. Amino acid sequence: CASSRQGVREATQYF.

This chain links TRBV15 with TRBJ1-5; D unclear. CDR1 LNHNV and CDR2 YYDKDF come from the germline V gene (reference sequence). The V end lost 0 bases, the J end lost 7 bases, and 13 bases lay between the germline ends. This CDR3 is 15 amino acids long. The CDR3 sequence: CATSRDFRGGQPQHF. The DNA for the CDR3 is TGTGCCACCAGCAGAGATTTCCGTGGCGGGCAGCCCCAGCATTTT.

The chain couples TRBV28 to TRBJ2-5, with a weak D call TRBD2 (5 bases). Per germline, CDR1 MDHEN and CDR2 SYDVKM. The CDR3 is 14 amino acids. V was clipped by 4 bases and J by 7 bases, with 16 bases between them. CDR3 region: CASSSCGRGATQYF. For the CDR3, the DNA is TGTGCCAGCAGTTCATGTGGTCGGGGAGCGACCCAGTACTTC.

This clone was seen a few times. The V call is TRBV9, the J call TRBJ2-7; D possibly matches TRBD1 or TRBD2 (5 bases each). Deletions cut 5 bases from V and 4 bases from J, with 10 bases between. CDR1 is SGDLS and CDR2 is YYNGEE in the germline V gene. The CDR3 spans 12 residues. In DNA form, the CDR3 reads TGTGCCAGCAGTTACAGGACTTACGAGCAGTACTTC. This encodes CASSYRTYEQYF.

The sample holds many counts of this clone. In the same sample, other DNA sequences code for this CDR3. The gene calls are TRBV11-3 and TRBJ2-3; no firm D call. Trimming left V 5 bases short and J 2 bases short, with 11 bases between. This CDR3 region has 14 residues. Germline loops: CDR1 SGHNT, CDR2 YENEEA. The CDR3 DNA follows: TGTGCCAGCAGCCCCTTAGGCCCCACAGATACGCAGTATTTT. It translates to CASSPLGPTDTQYF.

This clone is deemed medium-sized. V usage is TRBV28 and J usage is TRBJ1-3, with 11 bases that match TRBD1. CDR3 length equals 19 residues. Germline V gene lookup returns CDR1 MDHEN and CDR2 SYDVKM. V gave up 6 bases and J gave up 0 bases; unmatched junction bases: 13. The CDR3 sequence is CASRAKDRGRLYSGNTIYF. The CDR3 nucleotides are TGTGCCAGCAGGGCTAAGGACAGGGGGCGCCTGTACTCTGGAAACACCATATATTTT.

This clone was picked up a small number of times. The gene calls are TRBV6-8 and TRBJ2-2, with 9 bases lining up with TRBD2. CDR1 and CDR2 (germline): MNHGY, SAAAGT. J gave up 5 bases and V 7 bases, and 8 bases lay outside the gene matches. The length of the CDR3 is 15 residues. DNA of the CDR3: TGTGCCAGCAAAACCGGGACTAGCATTACCGGGGAGCTGTTTTTT. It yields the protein CASKTGTSITGELFF.

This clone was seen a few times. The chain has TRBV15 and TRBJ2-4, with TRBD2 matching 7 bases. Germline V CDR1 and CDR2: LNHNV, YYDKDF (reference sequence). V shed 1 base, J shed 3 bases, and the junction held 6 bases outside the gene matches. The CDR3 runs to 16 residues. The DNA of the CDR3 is TGTGCCACCAGCAGAGTCGCTAGCGGATTCAAAAACATTCAGTACTTC. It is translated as CATSRVASGFKNIQYF.

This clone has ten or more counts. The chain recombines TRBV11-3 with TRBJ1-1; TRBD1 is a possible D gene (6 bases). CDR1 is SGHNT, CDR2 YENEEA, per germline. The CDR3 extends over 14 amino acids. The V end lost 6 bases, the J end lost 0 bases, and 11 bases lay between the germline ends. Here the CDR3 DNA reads TGTGCCAGCAGTCGGAGGGGGATGAACACTGAAGCTTTCTTT. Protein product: CASSRRGMNTEAFF.

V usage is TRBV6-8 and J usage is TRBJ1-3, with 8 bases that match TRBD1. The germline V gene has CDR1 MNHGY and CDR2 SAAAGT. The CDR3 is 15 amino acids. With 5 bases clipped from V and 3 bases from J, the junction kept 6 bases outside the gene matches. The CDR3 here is CASSLRTGHGNTIYF. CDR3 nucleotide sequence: TGTGCCAGCAGTCTGCGGACAGGGCATGGAAACACCATATATTTT.

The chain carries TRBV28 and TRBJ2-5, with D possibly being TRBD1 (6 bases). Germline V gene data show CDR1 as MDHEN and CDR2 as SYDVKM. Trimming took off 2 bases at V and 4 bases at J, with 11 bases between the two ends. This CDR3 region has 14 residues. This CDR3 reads CASSLPGALETQYF. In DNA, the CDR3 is TGTGCCAGCAGTTTACCAGGGGCCCTAGAGACCCAGTACTTC.

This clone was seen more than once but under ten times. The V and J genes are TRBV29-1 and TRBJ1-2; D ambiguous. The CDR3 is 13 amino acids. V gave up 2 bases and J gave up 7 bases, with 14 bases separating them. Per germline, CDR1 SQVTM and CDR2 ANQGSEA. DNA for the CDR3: TGCAGCGTTGAAACAGCTCGCGCTGCTGGCTACACCTTC. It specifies CSVETARAAGYTF.

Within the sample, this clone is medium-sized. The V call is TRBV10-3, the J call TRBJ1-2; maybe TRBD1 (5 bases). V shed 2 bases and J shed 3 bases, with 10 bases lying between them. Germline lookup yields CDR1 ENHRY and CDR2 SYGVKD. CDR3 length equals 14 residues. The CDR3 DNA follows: TGTGCCATCAGTGAGGCCCCAGGGTACTATGGCTACACCTTC. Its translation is CAISEAPGYYGYTF.

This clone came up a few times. CDR3 DNA sequence: TGTGCCTGGACCCTCGGGCCCCCAGAGACCCAGTACTTC. Translated: CAWTLGPPETQYF. V usage is TRBV30 and J usage is TRBJ2-5; D unresolved. The V gene's germline CDR1 is GTSNPN and CDR2 SVGIG (reference sequence). The CDR3 contains 13 residues. V was trimmed by 4 bases and J by 4 bases, leaving 13 bases between them.

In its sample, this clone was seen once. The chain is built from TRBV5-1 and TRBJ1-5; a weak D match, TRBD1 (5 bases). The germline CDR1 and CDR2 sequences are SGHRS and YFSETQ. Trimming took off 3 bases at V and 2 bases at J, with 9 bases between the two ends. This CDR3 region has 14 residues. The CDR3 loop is CASSWDGGNQPQHF. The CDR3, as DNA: TGCGCCAGCAGCTGGGACGGAGGCAATCAGCCCCAGCATTTT.

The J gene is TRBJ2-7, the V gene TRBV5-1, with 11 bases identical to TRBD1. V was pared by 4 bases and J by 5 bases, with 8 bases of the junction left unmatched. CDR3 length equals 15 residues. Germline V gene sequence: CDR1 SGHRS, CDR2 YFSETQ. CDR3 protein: CASSTHGTGGDEQYF. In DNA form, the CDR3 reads TGCGCCAGCAGCACCCACGGGACAGGGGGGGACGAGCAGTACTTC. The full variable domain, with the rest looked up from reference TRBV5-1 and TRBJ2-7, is KAGVTQTPRYLIKTRGQQVTLSCSPISGHRSVSWYQQTPGQGLQFLFEYFSETQRNKGNFPGRFSGRQFSNSRSEMNVSTLELGDSALYLCASSTHGTGGDEQYFGPGTRLTVT.

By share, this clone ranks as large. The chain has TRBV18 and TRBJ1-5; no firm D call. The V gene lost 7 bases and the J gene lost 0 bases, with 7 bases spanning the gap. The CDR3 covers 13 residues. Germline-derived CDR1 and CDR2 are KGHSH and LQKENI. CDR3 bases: TGTGCCAGCTGTCAGGATAGCAATCAGCCCCAGCATTTT. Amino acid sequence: CASCQDSNQPQHF.

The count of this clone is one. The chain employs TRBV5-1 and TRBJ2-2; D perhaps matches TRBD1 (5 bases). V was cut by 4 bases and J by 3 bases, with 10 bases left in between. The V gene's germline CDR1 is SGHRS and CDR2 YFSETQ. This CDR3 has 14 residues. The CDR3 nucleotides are TGCGCCAGCAGCCCAGGGTCGGACACCGGGGAGCTGTTTTTT. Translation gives CASSPGSDTGELFF.

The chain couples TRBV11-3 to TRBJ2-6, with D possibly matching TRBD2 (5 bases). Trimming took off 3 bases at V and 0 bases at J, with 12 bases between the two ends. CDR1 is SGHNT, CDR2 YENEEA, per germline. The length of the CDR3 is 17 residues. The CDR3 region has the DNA TGTGCCAGCAGCTTGGTCGGGGTTCCCTCTGGGGCCAACGTCCTGACTTTC. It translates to CASSLVGVPSGANVLTF.